The next 30 T cell receptor beta chains were all read from a single sample in a study of blood T cell repertoires in COVID-19. Some clones are missing from TCRdb's copy, which holds only in-frame ones; the method was immunoSEQ multiplex PCR. The sample holds around 200,000 clones; roughly 90% are singletons and the top ten take around 7%. Sequenced sample: peripheral blood. The receptor set was obtained from a man aged 40-49 years with acute or convalescent COVID-19.

As to this clone: Sequence at one end of the junction differs from germline and may be a read error. This sequence joins TRBV4-3 and TRBJ2-5; D may be TRBD1 (7 bases). Germline V gene data show CDR1 as LGHNA and CDR2 as YSLEER. CDR3 length equals 16 residues. This chain's CDR3 is CASSQEGRGDQETQYF. The CDR3 region has the DNA TGCGCCAGCAGCCAAGAGGGCAGGGGGGACCAGGAGACCCAGTACTTC.

In the case of this clone: Other DNA variants within this sample encode the same CDR3. V is TRBV5-1 and J is TRBJ2-3; 8 bases fit TRBD2. V trimming: 0 bases; J trimming: 3 bases; junction bases outside the gene matches: 3. CDR1 and CDR2 from the germline V gene are SGHRS and YFSETQ. The CDR3 is 15 residues long. CDR3 protein: CASSLVGGGTDTQYF. CDR3 nucleotides: TGCGCCAGCAGCTTGGTCGGCGGGGGGACAGATACGCAGTATTTT.

V gene TRBV5-1 combines with J gene TRBJ2-5, with 13 nucleotides matching TRBD2. Trimming cost V 2 bases and J 4 bases; bases outside gene matches: 8. The CDR3 runs 17 residues. Germline loops: CDR1 SGHRS, CDR2 YFSETQ. The CDR3 is CASSLSTSGGAAETQYF. CDR3 coding DNA: TGCGCCAGCAGCTTAAGTACTAGCGGGGGGGCCGCAGAGACCCAGTACTTC.

The chain combines TRBV10-2 with TRBJ2-7, with D tentatively TRBD1 (6 bases). Trimming took 1 base from V and 3 from J, leaving 10 bases between them. The CDR3 is made up of 14 amino acids. Germline V gene data show CDR1 as WSHSY and CDR2 as SAAADI. The CDR3 loop is CASSELGALYEQYF. The DNA of the CDR3 is TGCGCCAGCAGTGAGTTGGGGGCCCTCTACGAGCAGTACTTC.

The rearrangement uses TRBV19 and TRBJ1-5; D is possibly TRBD1 (5 bases). V lost 4 bases and J 1 base, leaving 20 bases between the germline ends. From germline, CDR1 is LNHDA and CDR2 SQIVND (reference sequence). The CDR3 loop spans 18 amino acids. CDR3 in DNA: TGTGCCAGTAGTACGGACGGGGGTTATGCGGTAAGCAATCAGCCCCAGCATTTT. Translating gives CASSTDGGYAVSNQPQHF.

This clone has a handful of counts. The chain couples TRBV29-1 to TRBJ1-5; D gene unclear. The V gene lost 1 base and the J gene lost 7 bases, with 14 bases spanning the gap. The CDR3 has 14 residues. CDR1 SQVTM and CDR2 ANQGSEA come from the germline V gene. The CDR3 sequence: CSVEAGELGQPQHF. For the CDR3, the DNA is TGCAGCGTTGAAGCTGGGGAGTTGGGGCAGCCCCAGCATTTT.

The chain couples TRBV2 to TRBJ1-2; D unresolved. V was cut by 9 bases and J by 0 bases, with 11 bases left in between. This CDR3 region has 13 residues. Germline CDR1 SNHLY, CDR2 FYNNEI. CDR3 region: CASPGAANYGYTF. In DNA form, the CDR3 reads TGTGCCAGTCCTGGTGCAGCTAACTATGGCTACACCTTC.

The CDR3: CASSISRTGLYEQYF. CDR3 nucleotide sequence: TGTGCCAGCAGTATTTCCCGGACAGGGCTCTACGAGCAGTACTTC. The chain couples TRBV27 to TRBJ2-7, with 8 bases matching TRBD1. V was pared by 5 bases and J by 3 bases, with 9 bases of the junction left unmatched. The germline V gene encodes CDR1 MNHEY and CDR2 SMNVEV (reference sequence). This CDR3 spans 15 amino acids.

V is TRBV6-5 and J is TRBJ2-6; no clear D. The CDR3 covers 16 residues. The germline V and J ends were trimmed by 4 bases and 0 bases, with 10 bases remaining between them. The germline V gene encodes CDR1 MNHEY and CDR2 SVGAGI. The CDR3 protein is CASSSSLPSGANVLTF. CDR3 in DNA: TGTGCCAGCAGTTCCAGTCTTCCCTCTGGGGCCAACGTCCTGACTTTC.

The V call is TRBV5-1, the J call TRBJ2-5; 9 bases align to TRBD1. V trimming: 0 bases; J trimming: 2 bases; junction bases outside the gene matches: 2. CDR3 length: 15 amino acids. Germline-derived CDR1 and CDR2 are SGHRS and YFSETQ. CDR3 sequence reads: CASSLGGQGQETQYF. The CDR3 DNA sequence: TGCGCCAGCAGCTTGGGGGGACAGGGACAAGAGACCCAGTACTTC.

This clone has only one observation. The chain has TRBV7-2 and TRBJ2-7, with D possibly TRBD1 on 5 matching bases. This CDR3 has 16 residues. Germline loops: CDR1 SGHTA, CDR2 FQGNSA. V was shortened by 1 base and J by 5 bases, with 18 bases between the two germline ends. The DNA for the CDR3 is TGTGCCAGCAGCTTAGGGCAGGGAAAGATCTGGAACGAGCAGTACTTC. As protein: CASSLGQGKIWNEQYF.

V and J are TRBV5-1 and TRBJ2-7, with D tentatively TRBD2 (7 bases). The germline V and J ends were trimmed by 0 bases and 2 bases, with 15 bases remaining between them. The CDR3 contains 16 residues. The V gene's germline CDR1 is SGHRS and CDR2 YFSETQ. The CDR3 region has the DNA TGCGCCAGCAGCTTGGGGACGGGGGGCGCGACCTACGAGCAGTACTTC. It is translated as CASSLGTGGATYEQYF.

The chain combines TRBV27 with TRBJ1-6; 8 positions match TRBD1. The CDR3 contains 16 residues. Unmatched junction bases numbered 6, after V lost 1 base and J lost 7 bases. Germline V gives CDR1 MNHEY, CDR2 SMNVEV (reference sequence). CDR3 in amino acids: CASSLYRTGTNSPLHF. In nucleotides, the CDR3 is TGTGCCAGCAGTTTATATCGGACAGGGACAAATTCACCCCTCCACTTT.

The CDR3 coding sequence is TGTGCCAGCAGCCCAGGGTTCTCTGGAAACACCATATATTTT. Amino acid sequence: CASSPGFSGNTIYF. V usage is TRBV11-1 and J usage is TRBJ1-3; tentatively, D is TRBD1 (5 bases). Trimming removed 5 bases at V and 0 bases at J, with 8 bases between. CDR3 size: 14 residues. Germline V CDR1 and CDR2: SGHAT, FQDESV (reference sequence).

The rearrangement joins TRBV7-2 to TRBJ2-1; 9 nucleotides agree with TRBD2. Germline V gene sequence: CDR1 SGHTA, CDR2 FQGNSA. The trim removed 4 bases at V and 8 bases at J, leaving 6 bases unmatched. This CDR3 has 14 amino acids. The CDR3 region is CASSSLAGTHEQFF. For the CDR3, the DNA is TGTGCCAGCAGCTCCCTAGCGGGAACCCATGAGCAGTTCTTC.

The chain carries TRBV30 and TRBJ1-2; 8 bases fit TRBD1. Germline assignment: CDR1 GTSNPN and CDR2 SVGIG (reference sequence). V lost 6 bases and J lost 4; bases outside the gene matches: 4. The length of the CDR3 is 12 residues. In DNA form, the CDR3 reads TGTGCCTGCCGACAGGGGTCCTATGGCTACACCTTC. Protein sequence: CACRQGSYGYTF.

For this clone: The same CDR3 also results from other DNA sequences found in this sample. The chain employs TRBV3-1 (or the pseudogene TRBV3-2) and TRBJ1-4; D gene uncertain. Germline V gene sequence: CDR1 LGHDT, CDR2 YNNKEL (reference sequence). The CDR3 is made up of 14 amino acids. V lost 2 bases to trimming and J lost 3 bases, with 7 bases between them. CDR3: CASSQRTANEKLFF. The CDR3 region has the DNA TGTGCCAGCAGCCAACGCACTGCTAATGAAAAACTGTTTTTT.

This chain connects TRBV7-9 to TRBJ2-5, with 12 bases identical to TRBD2. J gave up 5 bases and V 3 bases, and 4 bases lay outside the gene matches. There are 15 residues in the CDR3. Germline CDR1 reads SEHNR; CDR2 reads FQNEAQ (reference sequence). CDR3 loop: CASSFLAGGLETQYF. The DNA of the CDR3 is TGTGCCAGCAGCTTTCTAGCGGGGGGGCTTGAGACCCAGTACTTC.

The genes are TRBV15 and TRBJ1-2; D not resolved. The V and J ends lost 0 bases and 7 bases respectively, with 6 bases between them. The length of the CDR3 is 12 residues. The germline CDR1 and CDR2 sequences are LNHNV and YYDKDF (reference sequence). The CDR3 nucleotides read TGTGCCACCAGCAGAGATTCAGGTGGCTACACCTTC. Its protein product is CATSRDSGGYTF.

The V and J genes are TRBV14 and TRBJ1-2; D is ambiguous. The CDR3 has 15 residues. Deletions cut 2 bases from V and 4 bases from J, with 14 bases between. The germline V gene encodes CDR1 SGHDN and CDR2 FVKESK. The CDR3 loop is CASSQRSGLVYGYTF. The CDR3 DNA sequence: TGTGCCAGCAGCCAAAGGAGTGGATTAGTCTATGGCTACACCTTC.

The chain has TRBV5-5 and TRBJ2-3; D might be TRBD1 (5 bases). Germline CDR1 and CDR2: SGHKS and YYEKEE (reference sequence). This CDR3 is built from 16 residues. The ends were cut back, 0 bases at V and 0 bases at J, with 11 bases in the middle. The CDR3 reads CASSLEGVPSTDTQYF. CDR3 in DNA: TGTGCCAGCAGCTTGGAAGGGGTACCTAGCACAGATACGCAGTATTTT.

This chain uses TRBV30 with TRBJ2-1; D is possibly TRBD1 (5 bases). In germline, CDR1 is GTSNPN, CDR2 SVGIG (reference sequence). This CDR3 comprises 13 residues. V was trimmed by 3 bases and J by 4 bases, leaving 10 bases between them. CDR3 DNA: TGTGCCTGGAGGGCGGACACGTACAATGAGCAGTTCTTC. This translates into CAWRADTYNEQFF.

This chain links TRBV6-5 with TRBJ2-7; 8 positions agree with TRBD2. CDR3 length equals 15 residues. Trimming removed 6 bases from V and 0 bases from J; junction bases left unmatched: 7. Germline values: CDR1 MNHEY, CDR2 SVGAGI. The CDR3 reads CASSRLAGNSYEQYF. CDR3 sequence (DNA): TGTGCCAGCAGCCGATTAGCGGGGAACTCCTACGAGCAGTACTTC.

The chain combines TRBV3-1 (or the pseudogene TRBV3-2) with TRBJ2-5; 7 bases align to TRBD1. Germline V lookup: CDR1 LGHDT, CDR2 YNNKEL (reference sequence). The CDR3 runs to 14 residues. V gave up 4 bases and J gave up 4 bases; unmatched junction bases: 6. The CDR3 here is CASSPGQAPETQYF. The DNA for the CDR3 is TGTGCCAGCAGCCCTGGACAGGCTCCAGAGACCCAGTACTTC.

The chain has TRBV5-1 and TRBJ2-2, with TRBD1 matching over 8 bases. CDR1 and CDR2 (germline): SGHRS, YFSETQ. V was clipped by 4 bases and J by 3 bases; unmatched bases: 5. The CDR3 is 15 residues long. CDR3 sequence (DNA): TGCGCCAGCAGCAGGACAGGGATTTACACCGGGGAGCTGTTTTTT. Protein product: CASSRTGIYTGELFF.

This chain links TRBV6-2 or TRBV6-3 with TRBJ1-5; D perhaps matches TRBD1 (5 bases). Germline CDR1 reads MNHEY; CDR2 reads SVGEGT. The CDR3 loop spans 14 amino acids. V dropped 7 bases and J dropped 3 bases, with 13 bases sitting between them. The CDR3 region is CASTPDNYNQPQHF. The CDR3 DNA is TGTGCCAGCACCCCGGACAACTACAATCAGCCCCAGCATTTT.

The chain has TRBV6-2 or TRBV6-3 and TRBJ1-5; 11 bases match TRBD1. V trimming: 4 bases; J trimming: 6 bases; junction bases outside the gene matches: 2. CDR1 is MNHEY and CDR2 is SVGEGT in the germline V gene. This CDR3 comprises 14 residues. The DNA for the CDR3 is TGTGCCAGCAGTTGGGGACAGGGGGTTCAGCCCCAGCATTTT. It translates to CASSWGQGVQPQHF.

The chain carries TRBV19 and TRBJ1-5; TRBD1 might be the D (5 bases). This CDR3 has 16 amino acids. The V end lost 5 bases, the J end lost 6 bases, and 20 bases lay between the germline ends. Germline CDR1 LNHDA, CDR2 SQIVND (reference sequence). Here the CDR3 DNA reads TGTGCCAGTAGTCTCGCCCCGGGGACTCGTGGTCAGCCCCAGCATTTT. Translated, it gives CASSLAPGTRGQPQHF.

The sample holds a few counts of this clone. This chain joins TRBV6-1 and TRBJ1-2; tentatively, D is TRBD1 (5 bases). Germline lookup yields CDR1 MNHNS and CDR2 SASEGT. The CDR3 totals 17 residues. Trimming shortened V by 4 bases and J by 0 bases, and 18 bases separated the two germline ends. The CDR3 is CASSGRQSTVTNYGYTF. The CDR3, as DNA: TGTGCCAGCAGTGGCAGACAGTCGACAGTAACTAACTATGGCTACACCTTC.

The chain is built from TRBV7-2 and TRBJ1-2; 8 nucleotides line up with TRBD1. CDR1 is SGHTA and CDR2 is FQGNSA in the germline V gene. V shed 2 bases, J shed 5 bases, and the junction held 7 bases outside the gene matches. The CDR3 has 15 amino acids. The CDR3 DNA is TGTGCCAGCAGCTTATCGACAGGGGCCCCGTATGGCTACACCTTC. The encoded protein is CASSLSTGAPYGYTF. Variable domain in full (rest from reference TRBV7-2 and TRBJ1-2): GAGVSQSPSNKVTEKGKDVELRCDPISGHTALYWYRQSLGQGLEFLIYFQGNSAPDKSGLPSDRFSAERTGGSVSTLTIQRTQQEDSAVYLCASSLSTGAPYGYTFGSGTRLTVV.